The 2 T cell receptor beta chains below were found in one sample sequenced in a study of shared clonotypes between healthy human individuals. Data came from immunoSEQ multiplex PCR; TCRdb stores just in-frame clones and leaves some out. The table records some 2,000,000 clones, less than 95% of them present only once. Naive CD8 isolation took CD45RO-negative cells positively selected for CCR7 and excluded terminally differentiated effector memory CD45RA+ cells. What was sequenced was naive CD8+ T cells sorted from blood. Receptors were obtained from a man younger than 35 in good health.

A single count supports this clone. The genes are TRBV9 and TRBJ2-3, with 7 positions matching TRBD2. CDR3 length equals 18 residues. V trimming: 0 bases; J trimming: 8 bases; junction bases outside the gene matches: 18. The germline V gene encodes CDR1 SGDLS and CDR2 YYNGEE. CDR3 protein: CASSVEDSTSPLVGTQYF. CDR3 coding DNA: TGTGCCAGCAGCGTAGAGGACTCGACTAGCCCCTTGGTTGGTACGCAGTATTTT.

Concerning this clone itself: Other nucleotide sequences from this sample produce the same CDR3. V usage is TRBV7-9 and J usage is TRBJ2-7, with a tentative D call TRBD2 (6 bases). Germline loops: CDR1 SEHNR, CDR2 FQNEAQ (reference sequence). The CDR3 is 14 amino acids. The V end was cut by 5 bases, the J end by 3 bases, with 14 bases between. CDR3 DNA sequence: TGTGCCAGCAGCCTGACTGGGACTCTCTACGAGCAGTACTTC. This encodes CASSLTGTLYEQYF.